The 30 T cell receptor beta chains below all came from one sample that was sequenced in a study of regulatory T cells in long-lasting Graves disease. Arm-PCR with iRepertoire HTBI primers amplified the CDR3 regions for these TCR beta libraries. TCRdb called the multiplex PCR reads again in MiXCR, with one record for every CDR3 protein. The top ten hold just over 55% of the sample, which has 250,000 to 300,000 distinct CDR3 sequences, roughly 21% seen once. Time point: persistent/refractory GD, antithyroid drugs over 5 years with positive TRAb. PBMCs provided the RNA from which the TCR library was made. Specimen: peripheral blood mononuclear cells (PBMCs), collected when the disease was refractory, from a patient treated with antithyroid drugs. These receptors were collected from a female donor with Graves disease.

This clonotype has more than one count but fewer than ten. This rearrangement joins TRBV19 to TRBJ2-7; TRBD1 matches 7 bases. Germline loops: CDR1 LNHDA, CDR2 SQIVND (reference sequence). V shed 3 bases, J shed 4 bases, and the junction held 12 bases outside the gene matches. CDR3 size: 16 residues. The CDR3 here is CASSMIGGERRYEQYF. CDR3 coding DNA: TGTGCCAGTAGTATGATAGGGGGCGAACGAAGGTACGAGCAGTACTTC.

This clonotype was counted many times. This chain joins TRBV7-2 and TRBJ1-5; 8 bases are a match to TRBD1. Germline-derived CDR1 and CDR2 are SGHTA and FQGNSA. V shed 5 bases and J 6 bases; nucleotides not matched to a gene: 6. The CDR3 covers 14 residues. CDR3 loop: CASSTGGRGQPQHF. DNA of the CDR3: TGTGCCAGCAGCACAGGGGGTCGGGGTCAGCCCCAGCATTTT.

A few counts support this clonotype. The rearrangement links TRBV15 to TRBJ1-2; D remains unclear. V dropped 4 bases and J dropped 3 bases, with 12 bases sitting between them. CDR3 length: 14 amino acids. The germline CDR1 and CDR2 sequences are LNHNV and YYDKDF (reference sequence). The CDR3 DNA reads as TGTGCCACCAGCACGGGCATGGGTTACTATGGCTACACCTTC. It yields the protein CATSTGMGYYGYTF.

This chain connects TRBV20-1 to TRBJ2-1; maybe TRBD2 (6 bases). CDR3 size: 12 residues. Germline CDR1 DFQATT, CDR2 SNEGSKA (reference sequence). V was pared by 6 bases and J by 3 bases, with 9 bases between. This chain's CDR3 is CSAASDYNEQFF. The CDR3 region has the DNA TGCAGTGCAGCTAGCGACTACAATGAGCAGTTCTTC.

V gene TRBV12-3 or TRBV12-4 combines with J gene TRBJ2-2, with D possibly matching TRBD2 (5 bases). The CDR3 sequence is 14 residues long. Between the trimmed V and J ends, which lost 5 bases and 6 bases, there was a span of 13 bases. CDR3 sequence: CASSLTRAAGELFF. In nucleotides, the CDR3 is TGTGCCAGCAGTCTTACTAGGGCGGCCGGGGAGCTGTTTTTT.

CDR3 in DNA: TGTGCCAGCAGCCAAGATTCGGGGGAGAATTCACCCCTCCACTTT. This encodes CASSQDSGENSPLHF. The V gene is TRBV3-1, the J gene TRBJ1-6, with D possibly being TRBD1 (5 bases). V lost 0 bases to trimming and J lost 7 bases, with 10 bases between them. CDR3 length equals 15 residues. Germline lookup yields CDR1 LGHDT and CDR2 YNNKEL (reference sequence). Filled out from reference TRBV3-1 and TRBJ1-6, the complete variable domain reads DTAVSQTPKYLVTQMGNDKSIKCEQNLGHDTMYWYKQDSKKFLKIMFSYNNKELIINETVPNRFSPKSPDKAHLNLHINSLELGDSAVYFCASSQDSGENSPLHFGNGTRLTVT.

This chain links TRBV10-3 with TRBJ1-2; D is unresolved. The germline V gene has CDR1 ENHRY and CDR2 SYGVKD. V lost 6 bases, J lost 8 bases, and 16 bases lay in between. The CDR3 length is 13 residues. The CDR3 sequence: CAISPGPLLGYTF. CDR3 coding DNA: TGTGCCATCAGCCCGGGCCCCCTATTAGGCTACACCTTC.

The chain joins TRBV5-6 to TRBJ2-7; 8 bases map to TRBD2. The J segment lost 6 bases and the V segment lost 1 base, leaving 9 bases of the junction unmatched. The V gene's germline CDR1 is SGHDT and CDR2 YYEEEE. The CDR3 loop spans 15 amino acids. The CDR3 reads CASSLFVSGIGEQYF. The CDR3 nucleotides read TGTGCCAGCAGCTTGTTCGTTAGCGGGATTGGCGAGCAGTACTTC.

This chain uses TRBV29-1 with TRBJ2-5, with 11 bases identical to TRBD1. CDR3 size: 18 residues. V gave up 3 bases and J gave up 0 bases; unmatched junction bases: 12. Per germline, CDR1 SQVTM and CDR2 ANQGSEA. Here the CDR3 reads CSVEGPGQGGLYQETQYF. For the CDR3, the DNA is TGCAGCGTTGAGGGACCGGGACAGGGGGGCCTGTACCAAGAGACCCAGTACTTC.

At least ten counts were recorded for this clonotype. This chain links TRBV11-2 with TRBJ1-1; 8 bases are a match to TRBD1. The CDR3 contains 14 residues. Losses at the gene ends were 5 bases for V and 4 bases for J; bases not matched to a gene: 6. Per germline, CDR1 SGHAT and CDR2 FQNNGV. The CDR3 DNA is TGTGCCAGCAGCCGTGGACAGGGCGTCACTGAAGCTTTCTTT. It yields the protein CASSRGQGVTEAFF.

This clonotype has a handful of counts. The J gene is TRBJ2-4, the V gene TRBV4-1; the D call may be TRBD1 or TRBD2 (6 bases each). Germline lookup yields CDR1 MGHRA and CDR2 YSYEKL. Trimming removed 3 bases at V and 8 bases at J, with 14 bases between. This CDR3 is built from 14 residues. The CDR3 spells CASSQPMEGDIQYF. CDR3 bases: TGCGCCAGCAGCCAGCCGATGGAGGGGGACATTCAGTACTTC.

At least ten counts were recorded for this clonotype. CDR3 in DNA: TGTGCCTGTCTTACTGGGGCCAACGTCCTGACTTTC. Translated: CACLTGANVLTF. The chain joins TRBV30 to TRBJ2-6; D is uncertain. This CDR3 contains 12 residues. Germline CDR1 is GTSNPN and CDR2 is SVGIG (reference sequence). V lost 6 bases and J lost 2, with 5 bases in between.

This clonotype was seen at least ten times. The chain recombines TRBV7-8 with TRBJ2-5, with 8 positions matching TRBD1. Germline assignment: CDR1 SGHVS and CDR2 FQNEAQ. With 0 bases clipped from V and 0 bases from J, the junction kept 12 bases outside the gene matches. CDR3 length: 19 residues. The CDR3 bases are TGTGCCAGCAGCTTAGCGCCGCTTCAGGGGGCCGGGTACCAAGAGACCCAGTACTTC. As protein: CASSLAPLQGAGYQETQYF.

This clonotype came up many times. This chain joins TRBV28 and TRBJ1-2; TRBD1 is a possible D gene (6 bases). V shed 3 bases and J shed 1 base, with 18 bases lying between them. The CDR3 consists of 17 residues. Per the germline V gene, CDR1 is MDHEN and CDR2 is SYDVKM. The CDR3 reads CASSLYAGVGSNYGYTF. The CDR3 coding sequence is TGTGCCAGCAGTTTGTATGCAGGGGTAGGAAGTAACTATGGCTACACCTTC.

This clonotype was seen repeatedly, ten times or more. The chain has TRBV28 and TRBJ2-5, with TRBD2 matching 8 bases. CDR1 and CDR2 from the germline V gene are MDHEN and SYDVKM. This CDR3 has 16 residues. Trimming at V came to 3 bases and at J to 5 bases, leaving 11 bases not matched to a gene. CDR3 in amino acids: CASSFPPLAGGETQYF. The CDR3 DNA sequence: TGTGCCAGCAGTTTCCCGCCTCTAGCGGGCGGCGAGACCCAGTACTTC.

The gene calls are TRBV2 and TRBJ2-1, with D perhaps TRBD2 (6 bases). V gave up 4 bases and J gave up 1 base, with 8 bases separating them. Germline loops: CDR1 SNHLY, CDR2 FYNNEI. The CDR3 is 14 residues long. This CDR3 is CASSGTTSYNEQFF. The CDR3 DNA follows: TGTGCCAGCAGTGGGACTACTTCCTACAATGAGCAGTTCTTC. The full variable domain, rest sourced from reference TRBV2 and TRBJ2-1, is EPEVTQTPSHQVTQMGQEVILRCVPISNHLYFYWYRQILGQKVEFLVSFYNNEISEKSEIFDDQFSVERPDGSNFTLKIRSTKLEDSAMYFCASSGTTSYNEQFFGPGTRLTVL.

The V gene is TRBV4-1, the J gene TRBJ1-1, with D possibly TRBD1 on 5 matching bases. The CDR3 consists of 13 residues. Trimming took off 1 base at V and 10 bases at J, with 13 bases between the two ends. Germline V gene sequence: CDR1 MGHRA, CDR2 YSYEKL. The CDR3 sequence: CASSQGSGTRAFF. The CDR3 nucleotides are TGCGCCAGCAGCCAAGGTTCCGGGACTAGAGCTTTCTTT.

The chain uses TRBV29-1 and TRBJ2-2; 7 nucleotides line up with TRBD2. With 4 bases clipped from V and 0 bases from J, the junction kept 5 bases outside the gene matches. Germline V CDR1 and CDR2: SQVTM, ANQGSEA. The CDR3 has 15 amino acids. The CDR3 DNA is TGCAGCGTTGTTCCGGGAGGCGCGAACACCGGGGAGCTGTTTTTT. This gives the protein CSVVPGGANTGELFF.

This clonotype was detected many times. The J gene is TRBJ2-7, the V gene TRBV28, with 9 bases aligning to TRBD2. The CDR3 spans 14 residues. Germline V gene sequence: CDR1 MDHEN, CDR2 SYDVKM. Trimming at V came to 6 bases and at J to 5 bases, leaving 8 bases not matched to a gene. The CDR3 sequence is CASRGAGGGDEQYF. CDR3 bases: TGTGCCAGCAGGGGAGCGGGAGGCGGCGACGAGCAGTACTTC.

This clonotype was detected only a few times. This sequence joins TRBV12-3 or TRBV12-4 and TRBJ2-5; D gene unclear. CDR3 length equals 14 residues. Trimming pared 5 bases from V and 2 bases from J, leaving 12 bases between. CDR3 loop: CASSPIARQETQYF. In nucleotides, the CDR3 is TGTGCCAGCAGTCCCATCGCCAGACAAGAGACCCAGTACTTC.

This clonotype was counted many times. The gene calls are TRBV7-2 and TRBJ1-4; D is undetermined. The germline V gene has CDR1 SGHTA and CDR2 FQGNSA. V gave up 4 bases and J gave up 11 bases, with 8 bases separating them. The CDR3 contains 11 residues. In DNA, the CDR3 is TGTGCCAGCAGCTCAGGAAACAAACTGTTTTTT. This translates into CASSSGNKLFF.

CDR3: CASSYRDRAVEQYF. The CDR3 bases are TGTGCCAGCAGTTACCGGGACAGGGCCGTCGAGCAGTACTTC. The rearrangement uses TRBV12-3 or TRBV12-4 and TRBJ2-7, with 9 bases lining up with TRBD1. This CDR3 has 14 residues. J lost 6 bases, V lost 4 bases, and 7 bases had no gene match.

The chain employs TRBV4-3 and TRBJ2-2, with 11 positions matching TRBD2. The V gene's germline CDR1 is LGHNA and CDR2 YSLEER. The length of the CDR3 is 16 residues. V gave up 2 bases and J gave up 3 bases; unmatched junction bases: 2. CDR3 in DNA: TGCGCCAGCAGCCAAATAGCGGGAGGGTACACCGGGGAGCTGTTTTTT. Translating gives CASSQIAGGYTGELFF.

This clonotype appeared many times. The V gene is TRBV12-3 or TRBV12-4, the J gene TRBJ1-2; D is ambiguous. Trimming removed 5 bases at V and 3 bases at J, with 7 bases between. The CDR3 has 12 residues. CDR3 in amino acids: CASSDGYYGYTF. The CDR3, as DNA: TGTGCCAGCAGTGACGGATACTATGGCTACACCTTC.

This CDR3 is CASYPLRTSGMWDTQYF. The DNA for the CDR3 is TGTGCCAGCTACCCCCTCAGGACTAGCGGGATGTGGGATACGCAGTATTTT. V usage is TRBV7-8 and J usage is TRBJ2-3, with TRBD2 matching 12 bases. With V trimmed by 8 bases and J by 6 bases, 15 bases remained unmatched. The germline gives CDR1 SGHVS, CDR2 FQNEAQ. The CDR3 spans 17 residues.

This clonotype came up a few times. V usage is TRBV9 and J usage is TRBJ1-1, with D possibly being TRBD1 (5 bases). This CDR3 comprises 12 residues. Germline CDR1 SGDLS, CDR2 YYNGEE. The V end lost 4 bases, the J end lost 7 bases, and 11 bases lay between the germline ends. The CDR3 nucleotides are TGTGCCAGCAGCCCAATAGACAGTGAAGCTTTCTTT. This translates into CASSPIDSEAFF.

This clonotype was detected only once. The chain links TRBV5-1 to TRBJ1-1, with TRBD1 as a possible D gene (5 bases). The V gene's germline CDR1 is SGHRS and CDR2 YFSETQ. Trimming left V 2 bases short and J 3 bases short, with 11 bases between. The CDR3 runs 14 residues. This chain's CDR3 is CASSLRGLDTEAFF. The CDR3 bases are TGCGCCAGCAGCTTAAGGGGACTTGACACTGAAGCTTTCTTT.

This clonotype was detected a few times. The rearrangement joins TRBV10-3 to TRBJ2-7; unclear D gene. Germline V gene data show CDR1 as ENHRY and CDR2 as SYGVKD. The CDR3 has 11 residues. Trimming cost V 0 bases and J 7 bases, with 4 bases left between them. The CDR3 region has the DNA TGTGCCATCAGTGAGTCTTCTGAGCAGTACTTC. It translates to CAISESSEQYF.

This clonotype was found a few times. The genes are TRBV5-5 and TRBJ1-1; D unresolved. Germline values: CDR1 SGHKS, CDR2 YYEKEE (reference sequence). The CDR3 runs to 13 residues. V shed 1 base and J shed 2 bases, with 6 bases lying between them. The CDR3 coding sequence is TGTGCCAGCAGCTTGCGGTTTAACACTGAAGCTTTCTTT. Its translation: CASSLRFNTEAFF.

This clonotype was counted ten times or more. The J gene is TRBJ2-7, the V gene TRBV11-2; TRBD1 is a possible D gene (6 bases). Trimming removed 8 bases from V and 6 bases from J, with 32 bases in between. The CDR3 has 18 residues. Germline CDR1 reads SGHAT; CDR2 reads FQNNGV. The CDR3 DNA reads as TGTGCCAGCGATGACGGTGGGGGCCGCATCCTAACGGGCTCCGAGCAGTACTTC. Its translation is CASDDGGGRILTGSEQYF. Filled out from reference TRBV11-2 and TRBJ2-7, the complete variable domain reads EAGVAQSPRYKIIEKRQSVAFWCNPISGHATLYWYQQILGQGPKLLIQFQNNGVVDDSQLPKDRFSAERLKGVDSTLKIQPAKLEDSAVYLCASDDGGGRILTGSEQYFGPGTRLTVT.